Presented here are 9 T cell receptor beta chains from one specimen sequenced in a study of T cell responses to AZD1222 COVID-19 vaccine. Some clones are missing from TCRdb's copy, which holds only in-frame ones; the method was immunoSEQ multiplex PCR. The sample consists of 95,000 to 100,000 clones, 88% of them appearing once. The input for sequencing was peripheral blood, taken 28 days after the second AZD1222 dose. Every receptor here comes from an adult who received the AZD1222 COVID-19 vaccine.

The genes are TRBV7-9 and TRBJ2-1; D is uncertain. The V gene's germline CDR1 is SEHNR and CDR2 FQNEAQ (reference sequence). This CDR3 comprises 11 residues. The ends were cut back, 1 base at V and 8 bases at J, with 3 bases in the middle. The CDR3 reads CASSLVYEQFF. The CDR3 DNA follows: TGTGCCAGCAGCTTAGTATATGAGCAGTTCTTC.

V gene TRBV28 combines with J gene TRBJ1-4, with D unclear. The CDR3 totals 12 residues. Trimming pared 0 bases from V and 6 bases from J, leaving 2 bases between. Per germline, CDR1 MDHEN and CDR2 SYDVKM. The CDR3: CASSLWDEKLFF. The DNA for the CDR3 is TGTGCCAGCAGTTTATGGGATGAAAAACTGTTTTTT.

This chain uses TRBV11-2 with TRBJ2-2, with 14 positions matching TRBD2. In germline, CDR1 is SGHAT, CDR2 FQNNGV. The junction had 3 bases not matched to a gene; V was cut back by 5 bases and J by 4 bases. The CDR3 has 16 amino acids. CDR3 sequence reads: CASSVGTSGSTGELFF. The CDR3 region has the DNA TGTGCCAGCAGCGTAGGGACTAGCGGGAGCACCGGGGAGCTGTTTTTT.

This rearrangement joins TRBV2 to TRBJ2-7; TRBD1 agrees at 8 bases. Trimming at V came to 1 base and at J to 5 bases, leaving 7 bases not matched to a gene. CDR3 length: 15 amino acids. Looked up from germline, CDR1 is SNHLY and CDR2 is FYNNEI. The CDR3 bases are TGTGCCAGCAGTGAAGTCTATGCGGGACAGGACGAGCAGTACTTC. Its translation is CASSEVYAGQDEQYF. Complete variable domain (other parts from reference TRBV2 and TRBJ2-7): EPEVTQTPSHQVTQMGQEVILRCVPISNHLYFYWYRQILGQKVEFLVSFYNNEISEKSEIFDDQFSVERPDGSNFTLKIRSTKLEDSAMYFCASSEVYAGQDEQYFGPGTRLTVT.

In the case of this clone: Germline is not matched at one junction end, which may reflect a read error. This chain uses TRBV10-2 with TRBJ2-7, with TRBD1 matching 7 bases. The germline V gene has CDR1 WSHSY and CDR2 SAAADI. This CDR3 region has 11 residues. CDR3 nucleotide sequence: TGCGCCAGCAGTGTTGGCACAGGGGTGCACTTC. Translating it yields CASSVGTGVHF.

As DNA, the CDR3 is TGCGCCAGCAGCACGGGGACGGTAGGGACTGAAGCTTTCTTT. This gives the protein CASSTGTVGTEAFF. V gene TRBV5-1 combines with J gene TRBJ1-1; TRBD1 is a possible D gene (5 bases). CDR3 length: 14 amino acids. V was clipped by 4 bases and J by 5 bases, with 15 bases between them. The germline V gene has CDR1 SGHRS and CDR2 YFSETQ.

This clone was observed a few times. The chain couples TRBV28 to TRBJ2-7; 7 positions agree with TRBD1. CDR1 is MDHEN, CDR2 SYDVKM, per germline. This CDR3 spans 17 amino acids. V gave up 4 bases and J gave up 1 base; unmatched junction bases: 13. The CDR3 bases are TGTGCCAGCAGTTCCTACCTCCCGACAGGGCTGTCCTACGAGCAGTACTTC. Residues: CASSSYLPTGLSYEQYF.

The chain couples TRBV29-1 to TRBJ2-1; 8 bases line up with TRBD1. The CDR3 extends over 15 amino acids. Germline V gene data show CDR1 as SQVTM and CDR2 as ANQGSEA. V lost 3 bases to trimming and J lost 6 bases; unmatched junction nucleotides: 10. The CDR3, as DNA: TGCAGCGTTGAGGGAGCGACAGGGGAATCCAATGAGCAGTTCTTC. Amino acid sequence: CSVEGATGESNEQFF.

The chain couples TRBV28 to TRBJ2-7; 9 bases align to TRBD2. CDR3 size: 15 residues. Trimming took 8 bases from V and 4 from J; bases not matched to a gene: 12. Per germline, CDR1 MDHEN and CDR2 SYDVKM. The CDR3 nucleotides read TGTGCCAGCCTTCCATCTAGCGGGAAACAATACGAGCAGTACTTC. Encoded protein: CASLPSSGKQYEQYF.